This passage covers 22 T cell receptor beta chains from one sample sequenced in a study of CD8 T cells in Susac syndrome. The RNA input was 0.5 to 1 ug, and it was reverse transcribed with random hexamers. TCRdb analysed the immunoSEQ multiplex PCR reads with MiXCR anew, one entry per CDR3 protein. In the table there are around 80,000 distinct CDR3 sequences, roughly 94% of which are singletons. The sequenced material came from CD8+ T cells from PBMCs. All receptors come from a human donor with Susac syndrome.

The rearrangement uses TRBV7-9 and TRBJ2-1; D not resolved. The length of the CDR3 is 15 residues. V lost 2 bases to trimming and J lost 2 bases, with 10 bases between them. CDR1 and CDR2 (germline): SEHNR, FQNEAQ (reference sequence). CDR3 residues: CASSLRLNTYNEQFF. The CDR3, as DNA: TGTGCCAGCAGCTTACGGCTTAATACCTACAATGAGCAGTTCTTC.

The chain recombines TRBV7-3 with TRBJ1-5; 7 bases agree with TRBD1. CDR3 length: 19 residues. The V gene's germline CDR1 is SGHTA and CDR2 FQGTGA. Trimming at V came to 4 bases and at J to 0 bases, leaving 15 bases not matched to a gene. Written as DNA, the CDR3 is TGTGCCAGCAGCTCTGTTCCGGGACAGTTACCCGATAGCAATCAGCCCCAGCATTTT. Amino acid sequence: CASSSVPGQLPDSNQPQHF. The entire variable domain, with the rest obtained from reference TRBV7-3 and TRBJ1-5, is as follows: GAGVSQTPSNKVTEKGKYVELRCDPISGHTALYWYRQSLGQGPEFLIYFQGTGAADDSGLPNDRFFAVRPEGSVSTLKIQRTERGDSAVYLCASSSVPGQLPDSNQPQHFGDGTRLSIL.

The CDR3 DNA sequence: TGTGCCAGCAGTGAAGAACCCCCCTCCTGGGGTCAGCCCCAGCATTTT. Protein: CASSEEPPSWGQPQHF. The chain couples TRBV2 to TRBJ1-5; D remains ambiguous. The CDR3 covers 16 residues. Germline V gene data show CDR1 as SNHLY and CDR2 as FYNNEI. Trimming removed 1 base from V and 6 bases from J, with 16 bases in between. Full variable domain (remainder filled in from reference TRBV2 and TRBJ1-5): EPEVTQTPSHQVTQMGQEVILRCVPISNHLYFYWYRQILGQKVEFLVSFYNNEISEKSEIFDDQFSVERPDGSNFTLKIRSTKLEDSAMYFCASSEEPPSWGQPQHFGDGTRLSIL.

J is TRBJ2-5 and V is TRBV29-1, with no clear D. Trimming stripped 1 base from V and 1 base from J, with 4 bases between. This CDR3 contains 12 residues. Germline CDR1 reads SQVTM; CDR2 reads ANQGSEA. The CDR3 reads CSVEGRQETQYF. The CDR3 DNA follows: TGCAGCGTTGAAGGCCGCCAAGAGACCCAGTACTTC.

This chain's CDR3 is CASTGFNQPQHF. The DNA for the CDR3 is TGTGCCAGCACCGGCTTTAATCAGCCCCAGCATTTT. This chain uses TRBV2 with TRBJ1-5; D ambiguous. The length of the CDR3 is 12 residues. The germline gives CDR1 SNHLY, CDR2 FYNNEI. The V end lost 7 bases, the J end lost 4 bases, and 8 bases lay between the germline ends.

This chain joins TRBV2 and TRBJ2-3, with D uncertain. This CDR3 comprises 12 residues. The germline V gene has CDR1 SNHLY and CDR2 FYNNEI. Trimming took 3 bases from V and 3 from J, leaving 4 bases between them. CDR3 loop: CASSDATDTQYF. As DNA, the CDR3 is TGTGCCAGCAGTGACGCTACAGATACGCAGTATTTT.

The chain carries TRBV6-5 and TRBJ1-6, with a weak D call TRBD1 (6 bases). The length of the CDR3 is 14 residues. CDR1 and CDR2 (germline): MNHEY, SVGAGI. V was cut by 3 bases and J by 7 bases, with 10 bases left in between. The CDR3 bases are TGTGCCAGCAGTTATGACAGGCTAAATTCACCCCTCCACTTT. The encoded protein is CASSYDRLNSPLHF.

This clonotype came up once. The chain joins TRBV7-9 to TRBJ2-2, with a weak D call TRBD2 (6 bases). Germline loops: CDR1 SEHNR, CDR2 FQNEAQ (reference sequence). V shed 5 bases and J shed 4 bases, with 11 bases lying between them. This CDR3 comprises 14 residues. The CDR3 DNA is TGTGCCAGCAGCCCACCGGGACTCACCGGGGAGCTGTTTTTT. Its protein product is CASSPPGLTGELFF.

The chain has TRBV20-1 and TRBJ2-7, with 7 positions matching TRBD1. The J segment lost 2 bases and the V segment lost 3 bases, leaving 4 bases of the junction unmatched. The CDR3 covers 13 residues. Germline lookup yields CDR1 DFQATT and CDR2 SNEGSKA (reference sequence). The DNA for the CDR3 is TGCAGTGCTAGGAGGGGGCGAACCTACGAGCAGTACTTC. Translation gives CSARRGRTYEQYF.

The V and J genes are TRBV4-1 and TRBJ2-7; maybe TRBD1 (6 bases). This CDR3 contains 15 residues. The germline V and J ends were trimmed by 5 bases and 4 bases, with 18 bases remaining between them. From germline, CDR1 is MGHRA and CDR2 YSYEKL. The DNA for the CDR3 is TGCGCCAGCAGCACCCGACAGGTTGGGCTATACGAGCAGTACTTC. Protein sequence: CASSTRQVGLYEQYF.

This chain joins TRBV20-1 and TRBJ1-1, with 8 bases fitting TRBD1. Per germline, CDR1 DFQATT and CDR2 SNEGSKA (reference sequence). This CDR3 is 12 amino acids long. With V trimmed by 5 bases and J by 4 bases, 3 bases remained unmatched. As DNA, the CDR3 is TGCAGTGCTGGCGACAGGGGCACTGAAGCTTTCTTT. This translates into CSAGDRGTEAFF.

The V and J genes are TRBV9 and TRBJ2-1; the D gene is possibly TRBD2 (7 bases). Looked up from germline, CDR1 is SGDLS and CDR2 is YYNGEE. The CDR3 has 15 residues. Trimming pared 6 bases from V and 5 bases from J, leaving 18 bases between. CDR3 nucleotides: TGTGCCAGCACCTCTGGGGGGGGCGTGAACAATGAGCAGTTCTTC. Translating it yields CASTSGGGVNNEQFF. The variable domain in full, with the rest retrieved from reference TRBV9 and TRBJ2-1, is DSGVTQTPKHLITATGQRVTLRCSPRSGDLSVYWYQQSLDQGLQFLIQYYNGEERAKGNILERFSAQQFPDLHSELNLSSLELGDSALYFCASTSGGGVNNEQFFGPGTRLTVL.

The chain recombines TRBV29-1 with TRBJ1-5; 9 bases line up with TRBD1. Trimming took 6 bases from V and 5 from J; bases not matched to a gene: 2. Germline loops: CDR1 SQVTM, CDR2 ANQGSEA. The CDR3 covers 12 residues. In DNA, the CDR3 is TGCAGCGTGAGGACAGGGGATCAGCCCCAGCATTTT. It encodes CSVRTGDQPQHF.

The V gene is TRBV5-6, the J gene TRBJ2-7; TRBD1 might be the D (6 bases). Germline lookup yields CDR1 SGHDT and CDR2 YYEEEE. The CDR3 covers 14 residues. Trimming stripped 4 bases from V and 2 bases from J, with 13 bases between. This CDR3 reads CASSIGQRAYEQYF. The CDR3 nucleotides read TGTGCCAGCAGCATAGGACAGCGAGCCTACGAGCAGTACTTC.

The V call is TRBV19, the J call TRBJ2-7; TRBD1 is a possible D gene (6 bases). Germline V gives CDR1 LNHDA, CDR2 SQIVND (reference sequence). The CDR3 length is 14 residues. V was cut by 1 base and J by 5 bases, with 12 bases left in between. CDR3 nucleotides: TGTGCCAGTAGTATAGCAACACAGGGCGACGAGCAGTACTTC. It translates to CASSIATQGDEQYF.

This sequence joins TRBV28 and TRBJ1-2, with D possibly TRBD1 on 6 matching bases. This CDR3 contains 15 residues. The ends were cut back, 2 bases at V and 5 bases at J, with 15 bases in the middle. Germline CDR1 MDHEN, CDR2 SYDVKM. CDR3 loop: CASSLRGDRLYGYTF. The CDR3 DNA follows: TGTGCCAGCAGTTTAAGGGGGGATAGATTATATGGCTACACCTTC.

The chain joins TRBV7-9 to TRBJ2-7; D is undetermined. The CDR3 totals 12 residues. The germline gives CDR1 SEHNR, CDR2 FQNEAQ (reference sequence). Trimming pared 4 bases from V and 1 base from J, leaving 5 bases between. CDR3 sequence: CASSSISYEQYF. The CDR3 DNA reads TGTGCCAGCAGCTCTATATCCTACGAGCAGTACTTC.

The table lists this clonotype with a count of one. This chain uses TRBV27 with TRBJ2-3; no definite D call. Trimming removed 8 bases at V and 2 bases at J, with 17 bases between. The CDR3 covers 15 residues. CDR1 MNHEY and CDR2 SMNVEV come from the germline V gene (reference sequence). The DNA of the CDR3 is TGTGCCAGCGGAAACGGTGTTTCCAACACAGATACGCAGTATTTT. This codes for CASGNGVSNTDTQYF.

The chain is built from TRBV2 and TRBJ1-1; D remains ambiguous. Germline V gives CDR1 SNHLY, CDR2 FYNNEI. This CDR3 region has 11 residues. V was shortened by 6 bases and J by 8 bases, with 10 bases between the two germline ends. CDR3 nucleotide sequence: TGTGCCAGCAGAGGGAAGGTCGAAGCTTTCTTT. Protein product: CASRGKVEAFF.

The rearrangement links TRBV11-2 to TRBJ2-5, with D uncertain. This CDR3 comprises 14 residues. The germline CDR1 and CDR2 sequences are SGHAT and FQNNGV. Trimming stripped 4 bases from V and 0 bases from J, with 9 bases between. CDR3 sequence reads: CASSSHPYQETQYF. CDR3 DNA sequence: TGTGCCAGCAGCTCTCATCCGTACCAAGAGACCCAGTACTTC.

The chain has TRBV28 and TRBJ2-2; D gene unclear. Germline V CDR1 and CDR2: MDHEN, SYDVKM. The CDR3 has 11 amino acids. V dropped 6 bases and J dropped 6 bases, with 5 bases sitting between them. The CDR3 DNA reads TGTGCCAGCAGAGTCGCCGGGGAGCTGTTTTTT. This codes for CASRVAGELFF.

The rearrangement links TRBV28 to TRBJ1-1; D call uncertain. Germline assignment: CDR1 MDHEN and CDR2 SYDVKM. V shed 4 bases and J shed 5 bases, with 17 bases lying between them. The CDR3 length is 15 residues. CDR3 residues: CASSSKGLEGTEAFF. The CDR3 DNA follows: TGTGCCAGCAGTTCCAAGGGTTTAGAGGGAACTGAAGCTTTCTTT.